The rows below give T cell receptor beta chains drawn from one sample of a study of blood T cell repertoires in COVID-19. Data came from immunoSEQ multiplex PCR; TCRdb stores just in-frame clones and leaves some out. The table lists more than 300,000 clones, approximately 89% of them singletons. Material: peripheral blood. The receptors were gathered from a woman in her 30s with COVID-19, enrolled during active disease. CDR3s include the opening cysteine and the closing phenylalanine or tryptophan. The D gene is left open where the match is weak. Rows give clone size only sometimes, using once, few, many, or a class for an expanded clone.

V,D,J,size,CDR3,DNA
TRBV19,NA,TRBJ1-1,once,CASSTTVVTEAFF,TGTGCCAGTAGTACAACAGTAGTCACTGAAGCTTTCTTT
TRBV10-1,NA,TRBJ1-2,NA,CASSEERNYGYTF,TGCGCCAGCAGTGAAGAGCGGAACTATGGCTACACCTTC
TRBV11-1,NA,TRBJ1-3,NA,CASSHDRKGDTIYF,TGTGCCAGCAGCCACGACCGAAAAGGAGACACCATATATTTT
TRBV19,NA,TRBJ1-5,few,CASSIGGREVDQPQHF,TGTGCCAGTAGTATAGGGGGCAGGGAGGTTGATCAGCCCCAGCATTTT
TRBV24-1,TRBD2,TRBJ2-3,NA,CATSDWTSGGDTQYF,TGTGCCACCAGTGATTGGACTAGCGGGGGTGATACGCAGTATTTT
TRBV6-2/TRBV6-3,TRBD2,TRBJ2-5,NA,CASSSRGERGGQETQYF,TGTGCCAGCAGCTCCCGTGGGGAGCGGGGGGGCCAGGAGACCCAGTACTTC
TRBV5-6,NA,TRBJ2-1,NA,CASSLLGEIVPHNEQFF,TGTGCCAGCAGCTTGTTGGGAGAAATAGTGCCTCACAATGAGCAGTTCTTC
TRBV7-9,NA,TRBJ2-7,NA,CASSPTGTYEQYF,TGTGCCAGCAGCCCCACAGGTACCTACGAGCAGTACTTC
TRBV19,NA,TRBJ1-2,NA,CASNAGHFNYGYTF,TGTGCCAGTAATGCAGGACACTTCAACTATGGCTACACCTTC
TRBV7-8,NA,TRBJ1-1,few,CASSFLLQSNTEAFF,TGTGCCAGCAGCTTTCTTTTACAGAGCAACACTGAAGCTTTCTTT
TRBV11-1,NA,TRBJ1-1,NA,CASSLETSGDQEAFF,TGTGCCAGCAGCTTGGAAACTTCAGGGGACCAAGAAGCTTTCTTT
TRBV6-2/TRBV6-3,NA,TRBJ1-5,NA,CASSFQPTGVYLPQHF,TGTGCCAGCAGTTTCCAACCGACAGGCGTTTATCTTCCCCAGCATTTT
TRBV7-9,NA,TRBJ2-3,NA,CASSLSRSSTDTQYF,TGTGCCAGCAGCCTAAGTCGCTCTAGCACAGATACGCAGTATTTT
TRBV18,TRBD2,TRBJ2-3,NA,CASSPVGGSTDTQYF,TGTGCCAGCTCACCAGTCGGGGGGTCCACAGATACGCAGTATTTT
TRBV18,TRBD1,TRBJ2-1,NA,CASSEDGTGYNEQFF,TGTGCCAGCTCAGAAGACGGGACAGGCTACAATGAGCAGTTCTTC
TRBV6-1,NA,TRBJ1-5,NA,CASSDNFYSNQPQHF,TGTGCCAGCAGTGACAACTTTTATAGCAATCAGCCCCAGCATTTT
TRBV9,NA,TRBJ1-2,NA,CASSVGGFGYTF,TGTGCCAGCAGCGTAGGAGGATTTGGCTACACCTTC
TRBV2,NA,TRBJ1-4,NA,CASSGLESLSEKLFF,TGTGCCAGCAGTGGACTGGAGTCGTTAAGTGAAAAACTGTTTTTT
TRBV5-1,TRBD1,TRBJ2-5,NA,CASSRDRGETQYF,TGCGCCAGCAGCCGGGACAGGGGGGAGACCCAGTACTTC
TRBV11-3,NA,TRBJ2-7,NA,CASSLEARGDRILEQYF,TGTGCCAGCAGCTTAGAGGCAAGGGGGGACAGAATCCTCGAGCAGTACTTC
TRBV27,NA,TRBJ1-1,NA,CASSLRAGNTEAFF,TGTGCCAGCAGTTTGAGAGCGGGGAACACTGAAGCTTTCTTT
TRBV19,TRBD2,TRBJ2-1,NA,CASSITASGGVNEQFF,TGTGCCAGTAGTATCACGGCTAGCGGGGGGGTGAATGAGCAGTTCTTC
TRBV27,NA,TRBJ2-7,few,CASSLVMAGGRYEQYF,TGTGCCAGCAGTTTAGTTATGGCAGGGGGGCGCTACGAGCAGTACTTC
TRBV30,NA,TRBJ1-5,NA,CAWSSGPNQPQHF,TGTGCCTGGAGTTCAGGTCCCAATCAGCCCCAGCATTTT
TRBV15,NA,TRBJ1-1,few,CATRMSSESTEAFF,TGTGCCACCAGGATGAGTAGCGAATCGACTGAAGCTTTCTTT
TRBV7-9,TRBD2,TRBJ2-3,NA,CASSSTGTSDSTDTQYF,TGTGCCAGCAGCTCAACCGGGACTAGCGATAGCACAGATACGCAGTATTTT
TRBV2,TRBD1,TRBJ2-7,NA,CASSGDRDPSYEQYF,TGTGCCAGCAGCGGGGACAGGGACCCCTCCTACGAGCAGTACTTC
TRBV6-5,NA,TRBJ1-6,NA,CASSTQVPANSPLHF,TGTGCCAGCAGTACACAGGTTCCCGCTAATTCACCCCTCCACTTT
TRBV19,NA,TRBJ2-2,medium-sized,CASKGSGDTGELFF,TGTGCCAGTAAAGGTAGTGGAGACACCGGGGAGCTGTTTTTT
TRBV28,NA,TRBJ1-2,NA,CASRAGGRNYGYTF,TGTGCCAGCAGGGCGGGTGGGAGGAACTATGGCTACACCTTC
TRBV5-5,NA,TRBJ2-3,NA,CASSRGGRGDTQYF,TGTGCCAGCAGCCGCGGCGGCCGGGGAGATACGCAGTATTTT
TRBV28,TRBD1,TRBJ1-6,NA,CAGGTGNSPLHF,TGTGCCGGCGGGACAGGGAATTCACCCCTCCACTTT
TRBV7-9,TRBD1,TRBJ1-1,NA,CASSLGGQLNTEAFF,TGTGCCAGCAGCTTAGGGGGACAGCTGAACACTGAAGCTTTCTTT
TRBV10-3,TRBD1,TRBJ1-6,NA,CAIIWDRGCSYNSPLHF,TGTGCCATCATTTGGGACAGGGGGTGCTCCTATAATTCACCCCTCCACTTT
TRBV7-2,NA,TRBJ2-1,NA,CASSIGGLSSYNEQFF,TGTGCCAGCAGTATCGGGGGGCTAAGCTCCTACAATGAGCAGTTCTTC
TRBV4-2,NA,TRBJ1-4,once,CASSQESDTTNEKLFF,TGTGCCAGCAGCCAAGAATCCGACACAACTAATGAAAAACTGTTTTTT
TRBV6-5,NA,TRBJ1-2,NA,CASNPGGGGYGYTF,TGTGCCAGCAACCCTGGAGGGGGGGGCTATGGCTACACCTTC
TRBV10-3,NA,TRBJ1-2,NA,CAISDLTGDYGYTF,TGTGCCATCAGTGACCTGACAGGAGACTATGGCTACACCTTC
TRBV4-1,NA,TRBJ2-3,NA,CASSQDPYSRTDTQYF,TGCGCCAGCAGCCAAGATCCCTACTCCCGTACAGATACGCAGTATTTT
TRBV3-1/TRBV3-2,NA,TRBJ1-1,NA,CASRETGLNTEAFF,TGTGCCAGCAGGGAAACAGGGCTAAACACTGAAGCTTTCTTT
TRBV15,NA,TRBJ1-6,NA,CATSGLNSPLHF,TGTGCCACCAGCGGGCTGAATTCACCCCTCCACTTT
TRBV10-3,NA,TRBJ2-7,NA,CAISRDTYAYEQYF,TGTGCCATCAGTCGGGATACTTACGCCTACGAGCAGTACTTC
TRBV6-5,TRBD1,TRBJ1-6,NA,CASRATTGSNSPLHF,TGTGCCAGCAGGGCCACGACAGGGTCGAATTCACCCCTCCACTTT
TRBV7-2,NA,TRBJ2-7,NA,CASSLGGDSYEQYF,TGTGCCAGCAGCTTAGGGGGGGACAGCTACGAGCAGTACTTC
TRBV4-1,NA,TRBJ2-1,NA,CASSQVVGVMDNDRFF,TGCGCCAGCAGCCAAGTAGTTGGGGTCATGGACAATGATAGGTTCTTC
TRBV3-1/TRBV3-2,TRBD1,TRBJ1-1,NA,CASSQTGDSPRF,TGTGCCAGCAGCCAAACGGGGGACAGCCCCCGGTTT
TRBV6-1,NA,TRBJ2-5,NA,CASSDPGRWGETQYF,TGTGCCAGCAGTGATCCAGGGAGGTGGGGAGAGACCCAGTACTTC
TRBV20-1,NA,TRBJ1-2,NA,CSATGNNGYTF,TGCAGTGCTACAGGGAACAATGGCTACACCTTC